This entry concerns a single T cell receptor (beta chain). Its matching antigen is unknown. PCR used 60 Vbeta primers and 13 Jbeta primers. Generated by immunoSEQ multiplex PCR, the TCRdb table keeps only in-frame clones and is missing some. The profile shows roughly 250,000 clones, around two thirds of them singletons. These data belong to a study of cytomegalovirus exposure and HLA in healthy donors. Across the whole study: T cells numbering around 200 million yielded some 110 million unique TCR beta sequences in an earlier analysis. The study's findings and limits: Highest at DRB1 and lowest at HLA-C, TCR association rates differed among HLA loci in a later analysis. A later analysis appeared to link common viral pathogens to several of the most significant clusters.

The CDR3 runs to 20 residues. Germline V gives CDR1 LNHDA, CDR2 SQIVND (reference sequence). V lost 2 bases and J lost 5, with 30 bases in between. The sequence was collected from a female donor in good health and CMV-seronegative. The chain links TRBV19 to TRBJ1-1; a weak D match, TRBD1 (6 bases). The sequenced sample was PBMCs. The CDR3 nucleotides are TGTGCCAGTAGTATACCCCTTAAGGGGGTCGTGCCCAAGTTGAGGACTGAAGCTTTCTTT. It is translated as CASSIPLKGVVPKLRTEAFF.